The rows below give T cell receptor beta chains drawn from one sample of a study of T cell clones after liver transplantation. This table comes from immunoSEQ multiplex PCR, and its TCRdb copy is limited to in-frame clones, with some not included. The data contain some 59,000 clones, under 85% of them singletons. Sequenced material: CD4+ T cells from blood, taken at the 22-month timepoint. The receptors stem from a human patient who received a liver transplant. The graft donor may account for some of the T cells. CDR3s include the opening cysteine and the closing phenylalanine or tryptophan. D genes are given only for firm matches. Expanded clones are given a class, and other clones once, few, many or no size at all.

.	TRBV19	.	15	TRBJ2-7	CASSKARRKVYEQYF	TGTGCCAGTAGTAAGGCTAGACGGAAAGTTTACGAGCAGTACTTC
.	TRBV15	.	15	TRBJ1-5	CATSREGGTGQPQHF	TGTGCCACCAGCAGAGAGGGGGGTACGGGTCAGCCCCAGCATTTT
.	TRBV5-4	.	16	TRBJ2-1	CASSWWTRGAHNEQFF	TGTGCCAGCAGCTGGTGGACACGGGGGGCTCACAATGAGCAGTTCTTC
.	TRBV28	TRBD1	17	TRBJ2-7	CASSLLGLSTGNHEQYF	TGTGCCAGCAGTTTATTAGGCCTTTCGACAGGGAACCACGAGCAGTACTTC
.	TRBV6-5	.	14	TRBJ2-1	CASSYSRARPEQFF	TGTGCCAGCAGTTACAGCAGGGCAAGACCTGAGCAGTTCTTC
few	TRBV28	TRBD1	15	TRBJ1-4	CASSEPGQGNEKLFF	TGTGCCAGCAGCGAACCGGGACAGGGGAATGAAAAACTGTTTTTT
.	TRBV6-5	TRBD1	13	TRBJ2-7	CAVAYDRDYEQYF	TGTGCCGTGGCCTACGACAGGGACTACGAGCAGTACTTC
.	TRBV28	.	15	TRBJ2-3	CASSLFRGTSDTQYF	TGTGCCAGCAGTTTATTCCGAGGGACATCAGATACGCAGTATTTT
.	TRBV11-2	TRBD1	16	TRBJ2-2	CASSWTGGTVGGELFF	TGTGCCAGCAGCTGGACAGGGGGCACCGTCGGCGGGGAGCTGTTTTTT
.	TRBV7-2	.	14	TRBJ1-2	CASSLEGRNYGYTF	TGTGCCAGCAGCTTAGAGGGCAGGAACTATGGCTACACCTTC
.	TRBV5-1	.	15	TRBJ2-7	CASSRGDPSSYEQYF	TGCGCCAGCAGCCGAGGGGACCCAAGCTCCTACGAGCAGTACTTC
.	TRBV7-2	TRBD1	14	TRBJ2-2	CASSFQGATGELFF	TGTGCCAGCAGCTTCCAGGGGGCCACCGGGGAGCTGTTTTTT
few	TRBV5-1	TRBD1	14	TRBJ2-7	CASSTGTGGYEQYF	TGCGCCAGCAGCACCGGGACAGGGGGCTACGAGCAGTACTTC
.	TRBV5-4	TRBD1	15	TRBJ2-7	CASTPGQGRSYEQYF	TGTGCCAGCACCCCGGGACAGGGTAGATCCTACGAGCAGTACTTC
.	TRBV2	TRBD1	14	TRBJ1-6	CASSVGQGFSPLHF	TGTGCCAGCAGTGTAGGACAGGGCTTTTCACCCCTCCACTTT
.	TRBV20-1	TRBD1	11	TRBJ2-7	CSARAGGEQYF	TGCAGTGCTAGGGCAGGGGGCGAGCAGTACTTC
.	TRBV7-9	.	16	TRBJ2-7	CASSLDRMGRAYEQYF	TGTGCCAGCAGCTTAGATCGAATGGGCAGGGCTTACGAGCAGTACTTC
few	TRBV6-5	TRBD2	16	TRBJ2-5	CASSSRVAGGVETQYF	TGTGCCAGCAGTTCCCGGGTAGCGGGGGGGGTGGAGACCCAGTACTTC
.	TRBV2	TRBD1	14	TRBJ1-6	CASTWDRGNSPLHF	TGTGCCAGCACCTGGGACAGGGGAAACTCACCCCTCCACTTT
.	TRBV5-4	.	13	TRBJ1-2	CASSLDSNYGYTF	TGTGCCAGCAGCTTGGACAGTAACTATGGCTACACCTTC
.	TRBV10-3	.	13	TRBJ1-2	CATRNGNNYGYTF	TGTGCCACGCGAAACGGTAATAACTATGGCTACACCTTC
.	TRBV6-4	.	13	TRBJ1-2	CASSDTRGSGYTF	TGTGCCAGCAGTGACACCAGGGGATCAGGCTACACCTTC
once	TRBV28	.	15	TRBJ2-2	CASSLGGGNTGELFF	TGTGCCAGCAGTTTGGGGGGAGGAAACACCGGGGAGCTGTTTTTT
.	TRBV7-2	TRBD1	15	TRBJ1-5	CASSMGQGEYQPQHF	TGTGCCAGCAGCATGGGACAGGGAGAATATCAGCCCCAGCATTTT
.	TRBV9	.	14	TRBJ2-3	CASSFTGDTDTQYF	TGTGCCAGCAGCTTTACTGGAGACACAGATACGCAGTATTTT
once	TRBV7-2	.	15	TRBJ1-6	CASSLWGGSNSPLHF	TGTGCCAGCAGCTTATGGGGTGGAAGTAATTCACCCCTCCACTTT
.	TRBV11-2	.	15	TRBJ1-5	CASSLEQQGNQPQHF	TGTGCCAGCAGCTTAGAACAACAGGGCAATCAGCCCCAGCATTTT
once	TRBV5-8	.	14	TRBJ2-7	CASSLEGRKYEQYF	TGTGCCAGCAGCTTGGAGGGCAGAAAGTACGAGCAGTACTTC
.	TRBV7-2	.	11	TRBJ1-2	CASSRFDGYTF	TGTGCCAGCAGTCGATTCGATGGCTACACCTTC
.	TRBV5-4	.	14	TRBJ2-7	CASSLYGVTYEQYF	TGTGCCAGCAGCTTGTACGGTGTAACTTACGAGCAGTACTTC
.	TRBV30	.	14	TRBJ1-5	CASSGGQINQPQHF	TGTGCCTCAAGCGGGGGGCAAATCAATCAGCCCCAGCATTTT
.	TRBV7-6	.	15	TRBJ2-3	CASSLSPTSTDTQYF	TGTGCCAGCAGCTTATCACCTACTAGCACAGATACGCAGTATTTT
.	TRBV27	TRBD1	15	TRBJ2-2	CASSEGQGGGGELFF	TGTGCCAGCAGTGAGGGACAGGGGGGAGGCGGGGAGCTGTTTTTT
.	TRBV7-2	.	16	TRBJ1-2	CASSLGVGGQGYGYTF	TGTGCCAGCAGCTTGGGCGTCGGGGGGCAGGGCTATGGCTACACCTTC
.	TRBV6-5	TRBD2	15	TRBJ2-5	CASSSPGTSVATQYF	TGTGCCAGCAGTTCCCCCGGGACTAGCGTGGCGACCCAGTACTTC
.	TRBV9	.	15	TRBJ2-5	CASSTGGGAGETQYF	TGTGCCAGCAGCACCGGAGGGGGGGCCGGGGAGACCCAGTACTTC
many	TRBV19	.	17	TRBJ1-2	CASSIPAGRGANYGYTF	TGTGCCAGTAGTATCCCGGCAGGGAGAGGAGCTAACTATGGCTACACCTTC
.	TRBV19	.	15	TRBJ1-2	CASSIPTGSNYGYTF	TGTGCCAGTAGTATACCGACAGGCTCTAACTATGGCTACACCTTC
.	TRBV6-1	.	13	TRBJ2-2	CASSDSGYGELFF	TGTGCCAGCAGTGATTCAGGGTACGGGGAGCTGTTTTTT
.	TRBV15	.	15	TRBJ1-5	CATSRDATEHQPQHF	TGTGCCACCAGCAGAGATGCGACAGAACATCAGCCCCAGCATTTT
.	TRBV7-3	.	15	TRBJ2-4	CASSLTNSQGNIQYF	TGTGCCAGCAGCTTAACGAATAGCCAGGGAAACATTCAGTACTTC
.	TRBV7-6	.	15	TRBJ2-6	CASSYDLSGANVLTF	TGTGCCAGCAGCTATGACCTCTCTGGGGCCAACGTCCTGACTTTC
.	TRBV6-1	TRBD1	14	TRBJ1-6	CASHAGTDNSPLHF	TGTGCCAGCCACGCCGGGACAGATAATTCACCCCTCCACTTT
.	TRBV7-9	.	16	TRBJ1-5	CASSPDRTWGNQPQHF	TGTGCCAGCAGTCCTGACCGCACCTGGGGCAATCAGCCCCAGCATTTT
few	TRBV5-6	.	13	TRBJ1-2	CASSPQGRQGYTF	TGTGCCAGCAGCCCCCAGGGAAGGCAGGGCTACACCTTC
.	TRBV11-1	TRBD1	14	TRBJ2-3	CASSSGTGGDTQYF	TGTGCCAGCAGCTCCGGGACAGGGGGAGATACGCAGTATTTT
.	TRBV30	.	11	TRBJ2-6	CAWSRANVLTF	TGTGCCTGGTCCCGGGCCAACGTCCTGACTTTC
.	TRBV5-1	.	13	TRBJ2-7	CASRETGTYEQYF	TGCGCCAGCAGGGAGACAGGAACATACGAGCAGTACTTC
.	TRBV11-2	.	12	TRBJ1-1	CASSLVDTEAFF	TGTGCCAGCAGCTTAGTCGACACTGAAGCTTTCTTT
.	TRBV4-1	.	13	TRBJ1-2	CASSQIQDGGYTF	TGCGCCAGCAGCCAGATACAGGATGGAGGCTACACCTTC